This T cell receptor beta chain emerged from a study of T cells in Graves' hyperthyroidism and ophthalmopathy (dated by TCRdb to about 2019). For the wider study: Peripheral blood samples were taken at initial diagnosis, before any treatment was given. A discovery cohort of around 100 patients, about 43 with Graves' ophthalmopathy and 55 to 65 with stable Graves' hyperthyroidism, was used to find distinguishing TCR V-J signatures. Whether ophthalmopathy could be predicted prospectively was tested in an independent validation cohort made up of some 20 hyperthyroidism patients plus 17 patients who later progressed to ophthalmopathy. The approximately 90 discovery patients were randomly split 7:3 into training and test sets. In about six Graves' hyperthyroidism patients, the study also compared T-cell repertoires from thyroid tissue with T-cell repertoires from blood. Following sampling, methimazole starting at 30 mg daily was given to hyperthyroidism patients, and high-dose intravenous methylprednisolone was given to ophthalmopathy patients. The paper describes TCR Vbeta CDR3 sequencing of 140 or so peripheral blood samples, made up of fewer than 50 ophthalmopathy patients, 70 to 75 hyperthyroidism patients and 17 progressor patients. Study-level results and caveats: A 13 V-J signature model separated ophthalmopathy from stable hyperthyroidism, with about 90% sensitivity and 81.08% specificity in cross-validation and 80%/75% in testing. Most expanded thyroid clonotypes (frequency above 0.001) were also detected in blood, suggesting blood repertoires may reflect thyroid immune responses. No statistical method was used to set the sample size in advance, and investigators knew the group allocation. During validation, the model predicted progression to ophthalmopathy a median of approximately 6.5 months ahead of onset, with more than 60% sensitivity and 72.22% specificity.

This clonotype was detected ten times or more. Its antigen remains undetermined. Per-base quality was not reported, and no clone a single base away is much larger than it. Graves' hyperthyroidism was defined as stable when no progression to ophthalmopathy occurred over 18 months of follow-up. The hyperthyroidism patients were between 18 and 65 years old and newly diagnosed, with a disease duration of less than 2 months. Exclusion was applied to patients with uncontrolled infections, other autoimmune diseases, pregnancy or lactation. Diagnoses relied on clinical symptoms, serum thyroxine and TRAb, thyroid ultrasound and orbital computed tomography. Ficoll-Paque density gradient centrifugation was used to isolate PBMCs from 10 ml of fresh peripheral blood. Total RNA was extracted using Trizol reagent, and RNA quality was assessed on an Agilent 2100 Bioanalyzer. V was cut back by 4 bases and J by 2 bases, leaving a gap of 13 bases between them. The germline V gene gives CDR1 as MDHEN and CDR2 as SYDVKM. Including the terminal cysteine and phenylalanine, the CDR3 comprises 15 residues. Kept here is only the CDR3 DNA, which spans 45 bases and is read in frame from base 1.

The TCR beta CDR3 regions were amplified from the RNA transcripts. The first round of RT-PCR for the TCR CDR3 was performed with the HTBI primer set and the Qiagen OneStep RT-PCR kit. Libraries were constructed in a second round of multiplex PCR, after which size selection and purification were performed. The libraries were sequenced on an Illumina HiSeq2000 using paired-end 100 bp reads. As for how the authors treated the data: SOAPnuke was used to process the raw data, removing reads that contained adapters or uncalled bases, had a mean Phred below 15, or lacked an exact match to the constant primer or identifier. High-quality paired reads were merged using COPE v1.2.5, and each unique nucleotide sequence was defined as a clonotype. Clonotypes were aligned to IMGT TRBV, TRBD and TRBJ reference segments using MiTCR v1.1. Analysis was restricted to V-J combinations with a frequency above 0.0001, which covered roughly 99% of repertoires. The TCS score was defined as F50 (clonal expansion) divided by E x V (chaos), with BLOSUM62-based TCRdist calculated between CDR3 peptides within each V-J. Welch's t-statistics and random forest reduced around 520 V-J features to 10 to 15, which were used in a naive Bayes classifier (R e1071). TCRdb redid the processing of the public reads, applying fastp at Q25 and MiXCR, and retained in-frame beta chains. Each CDR3 protein gets just one entry, which takes the most common genes and DNA from the rows behind it. These V and J calls are TCRdb output, not the study's own analysis. The table for this sample lists fewer than 800,000 distinct CDR3 sequences; 16% of them were counted only once. Around 8.1% of the sample lies in the top ten.

Sequenced sample: blood. The receptor was derived from a man between 18 and 29 years old with Graves' hyperthyroidism. The sequence links TRBV28 to TRBJ2-3; the D segment might be TRBD1 or TRBD2, since each matches 5 bases. CDR3 loop: CASSSRGGFTDTQYF. The sequenced DNA: TGTGCCAGCAGTTCCCGTGGGGGATTCACAGATACGCAGTATTTT.